A single sample gave rise to the 4 T cell receptor beta chains below, sequenced in a study of blood T cell repertoires in COVID-19. Assay: immunoSEQ multiplex PCR; the TCRdb copy retains only in-frame clones and omits some. The sample has tens of thousands of clones, about 80% seen once; the top ten hold around 30%. The specimen was peripheral blood. The origin of the receptors is a human donor in a cohort sampled during active COVID-19.

This sequence joins TRBV28 and TRBJ1-6; unclear D gene. The CDR3 covers 15 residues. Germline loops: CDR1 MDHEN, CDR2 SYDVKM. Deletions cut 5 bases from V and 10 bases from J, with 18 bases between. The CDR3 sequence is CASSEAGSSGSPLHF. CDR3 DNA: TGTGCCAGCAGTGAGGCGGGGTCTTCGGGATCACCCCTCCACTTT.

The chain uses TRBV5-1 and TRBJ2-1, with 10 bases that match TRBD1. With 3 bases clipped from V and 9 bases from J, the junction kept 6 bases outside the gene matches. CDR3 length equals 14 residues. Germline CDR1 is SGHRS and CDR2 is YFSETQ. The CDR3 sequence: CASSWGQGITEQFF. For the CDR3, the DNA is TGCGCCAGCAGCTGGGGACAGGGGATTACTGAGCAGTTCTTC.

In this sample, this clone turned up a few times. This chain uses TRBV19 with TRBJ1-1, with D perhaps matching TRBD1 (6 bases). V lost 4 bases, J lost 2 bases, and 14 bases lay in between. CDR1 and CDR2 from the germline V gene are LNHDA and SQIVND (reference sequence). The CDR3 has 15 amino acids. The CDR3 DNA sequence: TGTGCCAGTAGTAAACCAGGACAGTTCAACACTGAAGCTTTCTTT. It specifies CASSKPGQFNTEAFF.

The chain joins TRBV24-1 to TRBJ2-3; D remains unclear. Germline loops: CDR1 KGHDR, CDR2 SFDVKD. Trimming left V 5 bases short and J 3 bases short, with 14 bases between. The CDR3 has 15 residues. CDR3 nucleotide sequence: TGTGCCACCAGTGGTTCCCTGACCGGGACAGATACGCAGTATTTT. Protein: CATSGSLTGTDTQYF.